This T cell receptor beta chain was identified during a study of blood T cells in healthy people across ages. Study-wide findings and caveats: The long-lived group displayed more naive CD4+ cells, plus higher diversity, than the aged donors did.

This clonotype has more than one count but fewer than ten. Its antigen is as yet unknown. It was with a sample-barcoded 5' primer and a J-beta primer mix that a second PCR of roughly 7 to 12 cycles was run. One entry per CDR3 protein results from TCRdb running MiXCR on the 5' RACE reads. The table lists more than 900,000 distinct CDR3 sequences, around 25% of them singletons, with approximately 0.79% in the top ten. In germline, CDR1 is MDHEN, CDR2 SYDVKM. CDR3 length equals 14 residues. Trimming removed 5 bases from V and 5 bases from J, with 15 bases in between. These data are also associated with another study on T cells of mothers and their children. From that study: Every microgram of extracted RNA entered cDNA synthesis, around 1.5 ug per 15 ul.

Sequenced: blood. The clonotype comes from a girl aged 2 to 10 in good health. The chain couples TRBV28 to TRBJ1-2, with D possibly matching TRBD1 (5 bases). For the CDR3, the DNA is TGTGCCAGCAGTCCGGCGGACATGAAGTATGGCTACACCTTC. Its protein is CASSPADMKYGYTF.